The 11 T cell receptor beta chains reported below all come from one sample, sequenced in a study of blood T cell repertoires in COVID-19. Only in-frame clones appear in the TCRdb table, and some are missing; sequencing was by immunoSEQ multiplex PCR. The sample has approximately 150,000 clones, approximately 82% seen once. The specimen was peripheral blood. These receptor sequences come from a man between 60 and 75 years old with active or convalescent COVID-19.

Here the CDR3 reads CARSPRQGASNNSPLHF. CDR3 in DNA: TGTGCCAGAAGCCCGCGACAGGGGGCTAGCAATAATTCACCCCTCCACTTT. The rearrangement uses TRBV5-3 and TRBJ1-6, with 10 nucleotides matching TRBD1. TRBV5-3 is an ORF, with its function uncertain. Trimming cost V 4 bases and J 5 bases; bases outside gene matches: 9. The CDR3 is 17 amino acids.

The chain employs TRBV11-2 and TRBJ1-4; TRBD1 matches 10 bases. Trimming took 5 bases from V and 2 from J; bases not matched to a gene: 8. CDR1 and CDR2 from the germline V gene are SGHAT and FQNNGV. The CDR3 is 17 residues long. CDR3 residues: CASSLGQGSSTNEKLFF. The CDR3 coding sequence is TGTGCCAGCAGCCTGGGACAGGGGAGTAGTACTAATGAAAAACTGTTTTTT.

Here the CDR3 DNA reads TGTGCCAGTACCCTAGGACTAGCGGGAGGCACCGGGGAGCTGTTTTTT. Its translation: CASTLGLAGGTGELFF. The genes are TRBV19 and TRBJ2-2; TRBD2 matches 14 bases. Germline V gene lookup returns CDR1 LNHDA and CDR2 SQIVND (reference sequence). The CDR3 has 16 residues. J was trimmed by 4 bases and V by 7 bases; bases with no gene match: 5. The whole variable domain, filled in from reference TRBV19 and TRBJ2-2, reads DGGITQSPKYLFRKEGQNVTLSCEQNLNHDAMYWYRQDPGQGLRLIYYSQIVNDFQKGDIAEGYSVSREKKESFPLTVTSAQKNPTAFYLCASTLGLAGGTGELFFGEGSRLTVL.

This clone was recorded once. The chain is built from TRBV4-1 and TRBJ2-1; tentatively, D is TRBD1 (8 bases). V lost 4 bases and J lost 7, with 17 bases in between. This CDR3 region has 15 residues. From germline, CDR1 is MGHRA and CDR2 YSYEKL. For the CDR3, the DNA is TGCGCCAGCAGCCTTGAATTACAGGGGGGGAATGAGCAGTTCTTC. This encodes CASSLELQGGNEQFF.

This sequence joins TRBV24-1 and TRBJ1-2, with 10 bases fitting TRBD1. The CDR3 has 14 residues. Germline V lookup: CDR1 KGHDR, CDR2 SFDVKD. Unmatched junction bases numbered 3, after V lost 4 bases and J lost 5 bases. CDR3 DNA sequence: TGTGCCACCAGTGACTCGGGACAGGGGTATGGCTACACCTTC. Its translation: CATSDSGQGYGYTF.

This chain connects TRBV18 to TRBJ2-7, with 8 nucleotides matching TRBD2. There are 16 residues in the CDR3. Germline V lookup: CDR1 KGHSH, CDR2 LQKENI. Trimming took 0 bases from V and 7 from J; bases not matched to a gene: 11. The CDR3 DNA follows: TGTGCCAGCTCACCACCAATACAGGGACGGGGGGGTGAGCAGTACTTC. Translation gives CASSPPIQGRGGEQYF.

CDR3 DNA: TGTGCCAGTAGTATCAATGGCAGGCAGGGATCACCCCTCCACTTT. This encodes CASSINGRQGSPLHF. V gene TRBV19 combines with J gene TRBJ1-6; tentative D call: TRBD1 (5 bases). There are 15 residues in the CDR3. The germline CDR1 and CDR2 sequences are LNHDA and SQIVND (reference sequence). Trimming took 3 bases from V and 10 from J, leaving 16 bases between them.

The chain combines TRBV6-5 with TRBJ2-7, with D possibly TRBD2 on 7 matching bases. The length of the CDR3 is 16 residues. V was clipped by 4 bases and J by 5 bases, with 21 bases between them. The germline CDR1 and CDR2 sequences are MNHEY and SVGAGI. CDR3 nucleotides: TGTGCCAGCAGTTTGGGAGGAGGGGGGGGCTACAACGAGCAGTACTTC. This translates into CASSLGGGGGYNEQYF.

The CDR3 loop is CASSLVQEGGRNTIYF. The CDR3 nucleotides are TGTGCCAGCAGCTTAGTTCAAGAAGGGGGAAGAAACACCATATATTTT. The chain uses TRBV11-3 and TRBJ1-3; perhaps TRBD1 as D (6 bases). Trimming left V 1 base short and J 5 bases short, with 15 bases between. Per germline, CDR1 SGHNT and CDR2 YENEEA. CDR3 length: 16 amino acids. Using reference TRBV11-3 and TRBJ1-3 for the parts outside the CDR3, the full variable domain is EAGVVQSPRYKIIEKKQPVAFWCNPISGHNTLYWYLQNLGQGPELLIRYENEEAVDDSQLPKDRFSAERLKGVDSTLKIQPAELGDSAVYLCASSLVQEGGRNTIYFGEGSWLTVV.

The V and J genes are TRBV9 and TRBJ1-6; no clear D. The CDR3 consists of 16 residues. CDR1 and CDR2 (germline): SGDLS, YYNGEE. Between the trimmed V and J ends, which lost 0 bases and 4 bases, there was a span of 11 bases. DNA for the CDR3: TGTGCCAGCAGCGTAGGAGGAAGCCCATATAATTCACCCCTCCACTTT. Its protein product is CASSVGGSPYNSPLHF. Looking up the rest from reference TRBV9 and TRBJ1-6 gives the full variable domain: DSGVTQTPKHLITATGQRVTLRCSPRSGDLSVYWYQQSLDQGLQFLIQYYNGEERAKGNILERFSAQQFPDLHSELNLSSLELGDSALYFCASSVGGSPYNSPLHFGNGTRLTVT.

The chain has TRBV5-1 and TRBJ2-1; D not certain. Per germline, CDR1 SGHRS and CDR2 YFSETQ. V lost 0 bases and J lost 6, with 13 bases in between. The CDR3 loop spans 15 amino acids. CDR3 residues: CASSLASLGFNEQFF. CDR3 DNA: TGCGCCAGCAGCTTGGCGTCCCTTGGCTTCAATGAGCAGTTCTTC.